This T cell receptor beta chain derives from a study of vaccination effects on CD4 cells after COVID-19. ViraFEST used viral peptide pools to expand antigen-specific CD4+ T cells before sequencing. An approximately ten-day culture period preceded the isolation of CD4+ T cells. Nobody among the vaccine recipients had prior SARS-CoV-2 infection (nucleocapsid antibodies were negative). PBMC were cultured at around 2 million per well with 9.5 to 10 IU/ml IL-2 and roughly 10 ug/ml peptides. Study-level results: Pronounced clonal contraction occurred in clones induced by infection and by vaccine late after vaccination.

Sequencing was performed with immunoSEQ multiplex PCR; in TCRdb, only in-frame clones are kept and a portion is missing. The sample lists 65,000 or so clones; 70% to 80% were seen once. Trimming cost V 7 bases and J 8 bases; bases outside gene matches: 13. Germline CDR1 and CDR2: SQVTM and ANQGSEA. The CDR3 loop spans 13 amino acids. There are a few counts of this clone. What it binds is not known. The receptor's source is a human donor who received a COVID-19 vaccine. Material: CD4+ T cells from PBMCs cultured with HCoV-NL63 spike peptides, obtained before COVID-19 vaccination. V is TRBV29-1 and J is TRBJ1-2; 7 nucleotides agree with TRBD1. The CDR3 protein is CSANPRGEGGYTF. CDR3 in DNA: TGCAGCGCCAACCCCAGGGGGGAAGGGGGCTACACCTTC. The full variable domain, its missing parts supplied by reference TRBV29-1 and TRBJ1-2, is SAVISQKPSRDICQRGTSLTIQCQVDSQVTMMFWYRQQPGQSLTLIATANQGSEATYESGFVIDKFPISRPNLTFSTLTVSNMSPEDSSIYLCSANPRGEGGYTFGSGTRLTVV.